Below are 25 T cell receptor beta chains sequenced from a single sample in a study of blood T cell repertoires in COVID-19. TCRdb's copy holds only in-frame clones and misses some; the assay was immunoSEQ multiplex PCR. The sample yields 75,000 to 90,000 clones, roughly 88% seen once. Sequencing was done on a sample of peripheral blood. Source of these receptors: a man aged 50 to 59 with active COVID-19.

CDR3 DNA sequence: TGTGCCAGCAGCAAGGGGTACAGGGGCGGCGAGCAGTACTTC. It specifies CASSKGYRGGEQYF. The J gene is TRBJ2-7, the V gene TRBV6-5; 7 positions match TRBD1. The CDR3 loop spans 14 amino acids. V shed 6 bases, J shed 6 bases, and the junction held 11 bases outside the gene matches. Germline loops: CDR1 MNHEY, CDR2 SVGAGI.

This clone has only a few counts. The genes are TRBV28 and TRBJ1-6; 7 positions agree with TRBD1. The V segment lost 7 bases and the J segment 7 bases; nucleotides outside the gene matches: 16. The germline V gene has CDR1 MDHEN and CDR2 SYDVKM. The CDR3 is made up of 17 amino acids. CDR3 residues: CASIIGGRAGLNSPLHF. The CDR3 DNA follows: TGTGCCAGCATAATAGGGGGCCGGGCCGGATTGAATTCACCCCTCCACTTT.

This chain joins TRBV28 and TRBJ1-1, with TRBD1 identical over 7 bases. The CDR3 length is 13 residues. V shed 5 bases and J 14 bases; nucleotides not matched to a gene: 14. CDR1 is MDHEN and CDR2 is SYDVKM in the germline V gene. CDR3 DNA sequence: TGTGCCAGCAGTCCCAGACAGGGACCGGGTTCATTCTTT. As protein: CASSPRQGPGSFF.

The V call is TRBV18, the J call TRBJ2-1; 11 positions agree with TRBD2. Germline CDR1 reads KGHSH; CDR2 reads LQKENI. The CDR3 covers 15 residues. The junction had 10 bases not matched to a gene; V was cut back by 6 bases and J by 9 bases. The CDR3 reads CASSPTSGRHGEQFF. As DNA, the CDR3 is TGTGCCAGCTCGCCAACTAGCGGGAGACATGGTGAGCAGTTCTTC.

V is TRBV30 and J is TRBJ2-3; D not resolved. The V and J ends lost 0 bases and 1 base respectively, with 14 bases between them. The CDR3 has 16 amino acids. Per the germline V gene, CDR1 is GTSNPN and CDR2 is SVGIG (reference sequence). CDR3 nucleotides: TGTGCCTGGAGTGTATTTGTGAGGTCGGGCACAGATACGCAGTATTTT. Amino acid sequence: CAWSVFVRSGTDTQYF.

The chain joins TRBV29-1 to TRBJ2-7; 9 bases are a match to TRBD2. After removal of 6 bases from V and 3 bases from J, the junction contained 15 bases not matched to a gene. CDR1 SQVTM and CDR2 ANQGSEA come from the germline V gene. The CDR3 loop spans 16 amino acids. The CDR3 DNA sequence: TGCAGCGTCCCCGGCACGAGTAGCGGGAGTCTCTACGAGCAGTACTTC. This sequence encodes CSVPGTSSGSLYEQYF.

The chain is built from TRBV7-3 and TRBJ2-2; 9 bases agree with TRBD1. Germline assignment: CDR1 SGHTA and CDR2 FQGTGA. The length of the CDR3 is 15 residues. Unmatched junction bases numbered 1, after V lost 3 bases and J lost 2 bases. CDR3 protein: CASSLTGGNTGELFF. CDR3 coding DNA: TGTGCCAGCAGCTTGACAGGGGGTAACACCGGGGAGCTGTTTTTT. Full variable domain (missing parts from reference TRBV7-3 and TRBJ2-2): GAGVSQTPSNKVTEKGKYVELRCDPISGHTALYWYRQSLGQGPEFLIYFQGTGAADDSGLPNDRFFAVRPEGSVSTLKIQRTERGDSAVYLCASSLTGGNTGELFFGEGSRLTVL.

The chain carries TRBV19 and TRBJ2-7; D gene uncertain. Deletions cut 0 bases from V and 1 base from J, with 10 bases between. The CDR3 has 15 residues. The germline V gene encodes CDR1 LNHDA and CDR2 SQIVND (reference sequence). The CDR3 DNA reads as TGTGCCAGTAGTATAGAAGACGGAGCGTCCTACGAGCAGTACTTC. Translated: CASSIEDGASYEQYF.

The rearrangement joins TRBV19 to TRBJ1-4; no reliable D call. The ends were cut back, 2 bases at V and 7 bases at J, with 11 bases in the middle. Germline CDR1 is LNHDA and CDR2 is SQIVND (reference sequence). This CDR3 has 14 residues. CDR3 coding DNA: TGTGCCAGTAGTATAAGTCAGGTGGCTGAAAAACTGTTTTTT. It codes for CASSISQVAEKLFF.

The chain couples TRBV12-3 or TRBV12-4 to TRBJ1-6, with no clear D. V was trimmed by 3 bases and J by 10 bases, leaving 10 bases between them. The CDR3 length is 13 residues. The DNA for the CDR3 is TGTGCCAGCAGTTTTTGGCAGCGGTCACCCCTCCACTTT. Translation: CASSFWQRSPLHF.

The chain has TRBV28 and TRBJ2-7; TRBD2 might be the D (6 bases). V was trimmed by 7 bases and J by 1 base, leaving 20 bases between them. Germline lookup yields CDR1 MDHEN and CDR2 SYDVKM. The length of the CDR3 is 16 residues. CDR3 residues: CASTPGGEAPSYEQYF. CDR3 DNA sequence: TGTGCCAGCACCCCCGGCGGGGAGGCCCCATCCTACGAGCAGTACTTC.

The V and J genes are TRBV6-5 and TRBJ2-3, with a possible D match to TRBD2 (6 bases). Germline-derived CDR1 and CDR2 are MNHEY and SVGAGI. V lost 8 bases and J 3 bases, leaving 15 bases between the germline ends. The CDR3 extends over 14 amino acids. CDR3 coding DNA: TGTGCCAGCTCGAAATCGGGGGAGACAGATACGCAGTATTTT. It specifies CASSKSGETDTQYF.

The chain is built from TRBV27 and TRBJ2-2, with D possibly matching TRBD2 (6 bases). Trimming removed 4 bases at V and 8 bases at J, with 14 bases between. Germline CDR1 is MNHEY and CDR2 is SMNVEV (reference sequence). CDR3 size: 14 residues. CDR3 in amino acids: CASSYLRGEGELFF. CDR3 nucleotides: TGTGCCAGCAGTTATCTCCGCGGGGAGGGGGAGCTGTTTTTT.

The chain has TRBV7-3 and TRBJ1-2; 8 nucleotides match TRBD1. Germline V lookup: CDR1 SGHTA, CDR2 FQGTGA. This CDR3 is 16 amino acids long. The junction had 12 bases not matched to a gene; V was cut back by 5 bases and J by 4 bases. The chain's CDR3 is CASSPGQGLGSYGYTF. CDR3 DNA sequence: TGTGCCAGCAGCCCTGGACAGGGCTTGGGGTCCTATGGCTACACCTTC.

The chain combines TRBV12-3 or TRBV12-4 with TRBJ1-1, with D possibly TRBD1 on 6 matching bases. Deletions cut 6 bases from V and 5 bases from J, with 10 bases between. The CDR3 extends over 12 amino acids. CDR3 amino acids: CASSPQGTEAFF. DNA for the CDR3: TGTGCCAGCAGCCCACAGGGTACTGAAGCTTTCTTT.

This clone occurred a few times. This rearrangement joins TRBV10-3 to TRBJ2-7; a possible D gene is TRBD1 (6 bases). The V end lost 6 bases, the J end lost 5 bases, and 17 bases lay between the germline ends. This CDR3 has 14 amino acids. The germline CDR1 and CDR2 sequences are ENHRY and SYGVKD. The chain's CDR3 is CAIRENRALDEQYF. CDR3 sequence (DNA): TGTGCCATCAGGGAGAACAGGGCGCTTGACGAGCAGTACTTC.

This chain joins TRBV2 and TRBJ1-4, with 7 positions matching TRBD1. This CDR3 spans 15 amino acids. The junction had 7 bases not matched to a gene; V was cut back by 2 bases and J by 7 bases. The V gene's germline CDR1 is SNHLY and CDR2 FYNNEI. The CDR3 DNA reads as TGTGCCAGCAGTGAAACTGGGGCAGGGGGTGAAAAACTGTTTTTT. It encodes CASSETGAGGEKLFF.

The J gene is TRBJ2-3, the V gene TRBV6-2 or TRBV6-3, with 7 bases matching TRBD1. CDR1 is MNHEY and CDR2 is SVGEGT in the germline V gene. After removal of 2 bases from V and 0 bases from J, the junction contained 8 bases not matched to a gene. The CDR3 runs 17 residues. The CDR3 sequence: CASSYPRDRRSTDTQYF. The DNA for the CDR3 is TGTGCCAGCAGTTACCCCCGGGACAGACGTAGCACAGATACGCAGTATTTT.

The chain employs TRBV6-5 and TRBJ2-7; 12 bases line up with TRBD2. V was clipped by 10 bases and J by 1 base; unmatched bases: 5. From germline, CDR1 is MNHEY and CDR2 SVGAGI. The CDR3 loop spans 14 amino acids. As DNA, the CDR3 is TGTGCCACCCCAGGACTAGCGGGATCCTACGAGCAGTACTTC. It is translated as CATPGLAGSYEQYF.

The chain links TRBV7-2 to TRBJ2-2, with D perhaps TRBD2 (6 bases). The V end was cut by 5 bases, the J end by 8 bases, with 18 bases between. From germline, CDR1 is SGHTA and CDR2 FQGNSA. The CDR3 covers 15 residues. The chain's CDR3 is CASSLGTHKAGELFF. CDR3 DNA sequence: TGTGCCAGCAGCCTCGGGACTCATAAAGCAGGGGAGCTGTTTTTT. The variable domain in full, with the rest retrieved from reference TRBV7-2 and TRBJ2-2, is GAGVSQSPSNKVTEKGKDVELRCDPISGHTALYWYRQSLGQGLEFLIYFQGNSAPDKSGLPSDRFSAERTGGSVSTLTIQRTQQEDSAVYLCASSLGTHKAGELFFGEGSRLTVL.

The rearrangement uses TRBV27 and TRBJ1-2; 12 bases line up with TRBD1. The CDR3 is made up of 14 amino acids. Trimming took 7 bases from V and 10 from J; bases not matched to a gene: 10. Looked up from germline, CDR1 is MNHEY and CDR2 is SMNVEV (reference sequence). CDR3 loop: CASIKSGTGGSYTF. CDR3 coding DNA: TGTGCCAGCATCAAATCCGGGACAGGGGGCTCCTACACCTTC.

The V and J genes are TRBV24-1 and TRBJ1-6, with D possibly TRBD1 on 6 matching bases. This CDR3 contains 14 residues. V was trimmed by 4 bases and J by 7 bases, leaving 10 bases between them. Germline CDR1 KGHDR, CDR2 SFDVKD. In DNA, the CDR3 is TGTGCCACCAGTGACCCTGGGACAAATTCACCCCTCCACTTT. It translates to CATSDPGTNSPLHF.

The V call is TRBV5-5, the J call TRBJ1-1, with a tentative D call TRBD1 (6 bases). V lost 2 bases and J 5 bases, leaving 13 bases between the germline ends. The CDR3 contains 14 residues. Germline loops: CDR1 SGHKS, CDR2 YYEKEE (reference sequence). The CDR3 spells CASSFFRGGTEAFF. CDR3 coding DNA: TGTGCCAGCAGCTTTTTCAGGGGAGGGACTGAAGCTTTCTTT. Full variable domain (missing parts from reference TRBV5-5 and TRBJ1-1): DAGVTQSPTHLIKTRGQQVTLRCSPISGHKSVSWYQQVLGQGPQFIFQYYEKEERGRGNFPDRFSARQFPNYSSELNVNALLLGDSALYLCASSFFRGGTEAFFGQGTRLTVV.

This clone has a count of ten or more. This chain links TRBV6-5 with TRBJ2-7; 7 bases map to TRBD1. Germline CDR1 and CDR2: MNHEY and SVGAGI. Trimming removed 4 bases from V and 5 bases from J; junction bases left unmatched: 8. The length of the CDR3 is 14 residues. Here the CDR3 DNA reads TGTGCCAGCAGTTGGGGTGACAGGGCCCACGAGCAGTACTTC. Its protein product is CASSWGDRAHEQYF.

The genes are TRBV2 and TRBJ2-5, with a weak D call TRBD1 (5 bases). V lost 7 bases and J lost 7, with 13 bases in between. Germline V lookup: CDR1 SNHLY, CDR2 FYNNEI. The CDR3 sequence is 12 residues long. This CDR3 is CASTLERGTQYF. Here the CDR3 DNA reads TGTGCCAGCACTCTAGAAAGGGGGACCCAGTACTTC.